This entry lists 2 T cell receptor beta chains sequenced from one sample in a study of identical twins. Each CDR3 protein is one row after TCRdb ran MiXCR on the 5' RACE reads. The sample has 200,000 to 250,000 distinct CDR3 sequences, approximately 12% seen once; the top ten hold around 4%. These data were also reused for a study on yellow fever vaccine responses in identical twins.

Sequencing was carried out using memory (CD45RO+) T cells sorted from blood. Source of these receptors: a woman younger than 30 in good health.

CDR3 sequence: CAIREGTGATGELFF. The DNA for the CDR3 is TGTGCCATCAGAGAGGGGACAGGGGCCACCGGGGAGCTGTTTTTT. The rearrangement uses TRBV10-3 and TRBJ2-2; 10 bases line up with TRBD1. This CDR3 has 15 amino acids. From germline, CDR1 is ENHRY and CDR2 SYGVKD. The V segment lost 6 bases and the J segment 4 bases; nucleotides outside the gene matches: 5.

This clonotype was counted ten times or more. The chain combines TRBV5-5 with TRBJ1-1; 9 bases map to TRBD1. Germline V CDR1 and CDR2: SGHKS, YYEKEE (reference sequence). V lost 0 bases to trimming and J lost 4 bases; unmatched junction nucleotides: 4. This CDR3 is built from 15 residues. CDR3 protein: CASSLVVTGGTEAFF. CDR3 sequence (DNA): TGTGCCAGCAGCTTGGTGGTGACAGGGGGCACTGAAGCTTTCTTT.